The rows below give T cell receptor beta chains drawn from one sample of a study of blood T cells in healthy people across ages. MiXCR was run by TCRdb on the 5' RACE reads, yielding one entry per CDR3 protein. The profile shows around 990,000 distinct CDR3 sequences, 35% to 45% of them singletons. Sequenced material: blood. The receptors originated from a man aged 18 to 30 in good health. The CDR3 runs from the conserved cysteine through the conserved F or W. D genes are given only for firm matches.

D gene: TRBD2; J gene: TRBJ2-1; V gene: TRBV15; CDR3 protein: CATSKTSGLYNEQFF
D gene: TRBD1; J gene: TRBJ1-2; V gene: TRBV24-1; CDR3 protein: CATGQGASDYTF
D gene: NA; J gene: TRBJ1-3; V gene: TRBV7-2; CDR3 protein: CASSLGGTGNTIYF
D gene: TRBD1; J gene: TRBJ2-1; V gene: TRBV9; CDR3 protein: CASGRSGQGSHNEQFF
D gene: NA; J gene: TRBJ1-2; V gene: TRBV12-3/TRBV12-4; CDR3 protein: CASTIRTPSNYGYTF
D gene: NA; J gene: TRBJ1-2; V gene: TRBV4-2; CDR3 protein: CASSQDIRELTHGYTF
D gene: TRBD1; J gene: TRBJ2-1; V gene: TRBV5-1; CDR3 protein: CASRPRQGAYNEQFF
D gene: NA; J gene: TRBJ1-1; V gene: TRBV27; CDR3 protein: CASSLKGQMNTEAFF
D gene: NA; J gene: TRBJ2-1; V gene: TRBV4-1; CDR3 protein: CASSSQGGGSYNEQFF
D gene: NA; J gene: TRBJ1-1; V gene: TRBV2; CDR3 protein: CASIGQGLITEAFF
D gene: TRBD1; J gene: TRBJ2-1; V gene: TRBV6-5; CDR3 protein: CASSSINRGNEQFF
D gene: TRBD1; J gene: TRBJ2-2; V gene: TRBV5-1; CDR3 protein: CASSLNRGPTGELFF
D gene: NA; J gene: TRBJ1-5; V gene: TRBV10-3; CDR3 protein: CAISDPKPGQRINQPQHF
D gene: TRBD2; J gene: TRBJ2-1; V gene: TRBV6-6; CDR3 protein: CASSQRGAEYNEQFF
D gene: NA; J gene: TRBJ2-7; V gene: TRBV4-3; CDR3 protein: CASSQDRSYNEQYF
D gene: NA; J gene: TRBJ1-4; V gene: TRBV27; CDR3 protein: CASSLQSWSAGREKLFF
D gene: NA; J gene: TRBJ1-1; V gene: TRBV5-4; CDR3 protein: CASSSGQLIRNTEAFF
D gene: NA; J gene: TRBJ1-5; V gene: TRBV7-6; CDR3 protein: CASSARPNQPQHF
D gene: NA; J gene: TRBJ1-1; V gene: TRBV6-5; CDR3 protein: CASSDGLGAEAFF
D gene: NA; J gene: TRBJ2-7; V gene: TRBV20-1; CDR3 protein: CSATGRRSYEQYF
D gene: TRBD1; J gene: TRBJ2-3; V gene: TRBV6-1; CDR3 protein: CASSIRQGGTDTQYF
D gene: NA; J gene: TRBJ2-3; V gene: TRBV6-6; CDR3 protein: CASSYRGGGQTQYF
D gene: NA; J gene: TRBJ2-1; V gene: TRBV27; CDR3 protein: CASSLITGASIYEQFF
D gene: TRBD1; J gene: TRBJ2-6; V gene: TRBV6-6; CDR3 protein: CASSTGQLYSGANVLTF
D gene: NA; J gene: TRBJ2-7; V gene: TRBV27; CDR3 protein: CASSPGRFYGQYF
D gene: NA; J gene: TRBJ1-4; V gene: TRBV4-3; CDR3 protein: CASSQVGGYNEKLFF
D gene: NA; J gene: TRBJ1-4; V gene: TRBV14; CDR3 protein: CASSHLTGSPREKLFF
D gene: NA; J gene: TRBJ2-1; V gene: TRBV12-3/TRBV12-4; CDR3 protein: CASSLPTRPTDEQFF
D gene: NA; J gene: TRBJ1-2; V gene: TRBV30; CDR3 protein: CAWSSYGYTF
D gene: TRBD2; J gene: TRBJ2-7; V gene: TRBV7-8; CDR3 protein: CASSLSSSGGRSYEQYF
D gene: NA; J gene: TRBJ1-1; V gene: TRBV2; CDR3 protein: CASRRDTLNTEAFF